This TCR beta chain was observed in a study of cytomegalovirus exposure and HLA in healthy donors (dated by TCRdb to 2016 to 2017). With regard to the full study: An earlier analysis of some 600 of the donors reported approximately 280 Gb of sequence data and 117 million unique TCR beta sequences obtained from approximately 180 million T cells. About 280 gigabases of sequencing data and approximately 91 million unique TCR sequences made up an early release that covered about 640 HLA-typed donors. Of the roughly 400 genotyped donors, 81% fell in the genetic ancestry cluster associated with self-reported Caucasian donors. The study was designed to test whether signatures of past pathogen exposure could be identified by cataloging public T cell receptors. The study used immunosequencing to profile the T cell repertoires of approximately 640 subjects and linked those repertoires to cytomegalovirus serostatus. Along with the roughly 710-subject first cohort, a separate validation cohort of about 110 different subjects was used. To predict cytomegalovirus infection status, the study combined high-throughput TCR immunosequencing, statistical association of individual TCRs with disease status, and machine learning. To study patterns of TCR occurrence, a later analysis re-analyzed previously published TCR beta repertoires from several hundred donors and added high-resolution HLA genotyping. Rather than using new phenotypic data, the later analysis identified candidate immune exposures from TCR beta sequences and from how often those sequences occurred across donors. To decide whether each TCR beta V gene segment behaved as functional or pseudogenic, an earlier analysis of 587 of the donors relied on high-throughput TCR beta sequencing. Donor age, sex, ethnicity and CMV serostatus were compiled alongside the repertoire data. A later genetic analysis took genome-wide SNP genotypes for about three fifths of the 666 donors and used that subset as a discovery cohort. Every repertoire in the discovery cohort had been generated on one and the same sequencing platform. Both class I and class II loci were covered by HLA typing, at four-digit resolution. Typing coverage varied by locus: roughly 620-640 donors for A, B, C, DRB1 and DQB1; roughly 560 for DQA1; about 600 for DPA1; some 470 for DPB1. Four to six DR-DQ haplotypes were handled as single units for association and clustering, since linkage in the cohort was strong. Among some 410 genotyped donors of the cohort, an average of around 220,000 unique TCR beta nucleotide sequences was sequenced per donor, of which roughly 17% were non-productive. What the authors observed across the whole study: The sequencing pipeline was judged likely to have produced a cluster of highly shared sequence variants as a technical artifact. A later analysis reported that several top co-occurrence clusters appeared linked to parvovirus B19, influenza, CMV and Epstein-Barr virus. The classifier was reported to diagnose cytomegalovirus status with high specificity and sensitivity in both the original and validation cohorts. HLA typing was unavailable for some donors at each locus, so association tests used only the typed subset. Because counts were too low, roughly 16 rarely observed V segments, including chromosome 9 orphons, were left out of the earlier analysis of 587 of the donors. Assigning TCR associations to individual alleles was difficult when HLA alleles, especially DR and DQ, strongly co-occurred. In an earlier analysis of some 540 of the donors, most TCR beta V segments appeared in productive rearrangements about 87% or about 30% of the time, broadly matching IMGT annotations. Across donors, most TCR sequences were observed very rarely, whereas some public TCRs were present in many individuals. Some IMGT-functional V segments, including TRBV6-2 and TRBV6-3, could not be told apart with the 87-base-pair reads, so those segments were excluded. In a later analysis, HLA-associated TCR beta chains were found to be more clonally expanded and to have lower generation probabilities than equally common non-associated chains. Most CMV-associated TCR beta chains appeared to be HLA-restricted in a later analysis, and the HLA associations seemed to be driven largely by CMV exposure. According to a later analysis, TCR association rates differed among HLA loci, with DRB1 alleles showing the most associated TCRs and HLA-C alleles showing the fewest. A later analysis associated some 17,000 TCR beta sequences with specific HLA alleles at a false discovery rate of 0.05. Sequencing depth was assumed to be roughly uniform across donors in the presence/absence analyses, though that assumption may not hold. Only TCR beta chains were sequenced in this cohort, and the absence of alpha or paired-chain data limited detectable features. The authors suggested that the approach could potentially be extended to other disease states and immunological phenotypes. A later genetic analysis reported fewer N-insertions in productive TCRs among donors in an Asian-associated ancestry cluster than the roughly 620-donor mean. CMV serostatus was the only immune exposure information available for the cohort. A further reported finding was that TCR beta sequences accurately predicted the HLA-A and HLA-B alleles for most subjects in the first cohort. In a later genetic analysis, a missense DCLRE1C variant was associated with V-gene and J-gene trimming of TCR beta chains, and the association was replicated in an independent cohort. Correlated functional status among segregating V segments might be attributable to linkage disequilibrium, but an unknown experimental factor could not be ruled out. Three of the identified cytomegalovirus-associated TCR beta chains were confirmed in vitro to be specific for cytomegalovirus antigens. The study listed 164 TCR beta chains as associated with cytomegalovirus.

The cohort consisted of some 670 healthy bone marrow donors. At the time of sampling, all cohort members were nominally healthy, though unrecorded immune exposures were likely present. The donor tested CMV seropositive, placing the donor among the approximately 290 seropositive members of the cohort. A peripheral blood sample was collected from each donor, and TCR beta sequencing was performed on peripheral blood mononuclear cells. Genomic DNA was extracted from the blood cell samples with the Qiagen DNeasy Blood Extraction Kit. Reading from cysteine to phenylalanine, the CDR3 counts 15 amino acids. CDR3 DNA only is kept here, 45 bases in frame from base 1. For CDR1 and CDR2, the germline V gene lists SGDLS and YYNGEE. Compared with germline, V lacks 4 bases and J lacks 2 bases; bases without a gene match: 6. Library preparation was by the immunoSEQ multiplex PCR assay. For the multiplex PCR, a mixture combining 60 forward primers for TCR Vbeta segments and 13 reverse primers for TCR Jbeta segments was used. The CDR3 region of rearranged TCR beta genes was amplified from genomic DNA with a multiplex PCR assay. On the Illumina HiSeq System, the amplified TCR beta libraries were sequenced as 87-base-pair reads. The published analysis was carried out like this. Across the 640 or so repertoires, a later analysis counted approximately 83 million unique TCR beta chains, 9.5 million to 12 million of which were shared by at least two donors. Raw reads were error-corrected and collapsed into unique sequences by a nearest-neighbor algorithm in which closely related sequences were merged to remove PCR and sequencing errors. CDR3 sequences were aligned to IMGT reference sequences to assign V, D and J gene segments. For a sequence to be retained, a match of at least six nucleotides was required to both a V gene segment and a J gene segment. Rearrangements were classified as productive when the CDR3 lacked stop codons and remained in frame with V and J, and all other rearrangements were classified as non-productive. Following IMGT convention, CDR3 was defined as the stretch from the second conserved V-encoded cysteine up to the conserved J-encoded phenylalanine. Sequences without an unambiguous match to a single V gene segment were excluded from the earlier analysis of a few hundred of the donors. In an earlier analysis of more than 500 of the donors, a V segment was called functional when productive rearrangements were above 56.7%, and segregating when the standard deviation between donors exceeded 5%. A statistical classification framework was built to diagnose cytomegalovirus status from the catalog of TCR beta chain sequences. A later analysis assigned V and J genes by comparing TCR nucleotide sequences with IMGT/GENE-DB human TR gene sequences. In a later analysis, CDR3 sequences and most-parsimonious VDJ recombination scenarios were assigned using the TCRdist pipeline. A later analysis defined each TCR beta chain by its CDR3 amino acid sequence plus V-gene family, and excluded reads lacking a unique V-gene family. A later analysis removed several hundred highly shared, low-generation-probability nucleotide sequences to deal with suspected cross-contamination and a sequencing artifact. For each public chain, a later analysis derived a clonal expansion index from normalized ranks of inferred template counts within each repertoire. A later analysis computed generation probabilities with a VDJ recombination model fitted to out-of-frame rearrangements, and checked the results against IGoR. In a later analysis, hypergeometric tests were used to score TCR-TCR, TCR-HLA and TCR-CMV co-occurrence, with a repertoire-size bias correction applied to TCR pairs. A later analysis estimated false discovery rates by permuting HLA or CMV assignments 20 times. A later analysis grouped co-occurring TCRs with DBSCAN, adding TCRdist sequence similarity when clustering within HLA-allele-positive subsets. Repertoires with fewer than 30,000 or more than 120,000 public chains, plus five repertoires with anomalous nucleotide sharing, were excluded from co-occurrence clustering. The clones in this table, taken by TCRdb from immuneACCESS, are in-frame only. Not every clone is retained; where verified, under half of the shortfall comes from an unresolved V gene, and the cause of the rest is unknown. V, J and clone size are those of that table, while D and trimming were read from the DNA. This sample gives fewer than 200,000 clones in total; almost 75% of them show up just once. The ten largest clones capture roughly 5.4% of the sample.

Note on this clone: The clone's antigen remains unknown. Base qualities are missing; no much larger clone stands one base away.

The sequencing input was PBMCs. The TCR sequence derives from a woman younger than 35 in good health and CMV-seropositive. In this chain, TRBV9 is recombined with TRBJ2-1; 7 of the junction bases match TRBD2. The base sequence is TGTGCCAGCAGCCTACCGGGGGGTCCCTACAATGAGCAGTTCTTC. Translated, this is CASSLPGGPYNEQFF.